This T cell receptor beta chain came from a study of Graves' ophthalmopathy and Graves' hyperthyroidism. CDR3 regions of TCR beta were amplified from RNA transcripts. The first round was an RT-PCR with HTBI primers, and the second round was a multiplex PCR. In TCRdb, the multiplex PCR reads were re-called with MiXCR into one record per CDR3 protein. Of roughly 380,000 distinct CDR3 sequences in the sample, 15% were seen once. The CDR3 is 14 amino acids. Germline V lookup: CDR1 SNHLY, CDR2 FYNNEI. Comment on this clonotype: The junction departs from germline at one end; a sequencing error may be responsible.

The sequenced sample was peripheral blood. J is TRBJ1-5 and V is TRBV2; the D is unclear. The sequence came from a woman aged 18-35 years with stable Graves' hyperthyroidism. The CDR3 reads CASSLDIVNQPQHF. The DNA for the CDR3 is TGTGCCAGCAGCTTAGATATCGTGAATCAGCCGCAGCATTTT.